Listed here are 20 T cell receptor beta chains from one sample, sequenced in a study of T cell repertoires in cytomegalovirus infection. The antigens of these receptors remain unknown. MiXCR, applied by TCRdb to the reads, yields one record per CDR3 protein. The profile shows around 900,000 distinct CDR3 sequences, roughly 30% of them singletons. The source material was cultured CD8+ T cells from PBMCs, sampled from culture after CMV antigen stimulation. All receptors come from a human donor in good health (CMV status not recorded). Some clones in this sample may be carry-over from other donors' samples.

This clonotype was seen a handful of times. The chain employs TRBV4-1 and TRBJ1-5; possibly TRBD1 for D (6 bases). The germline CDR1 and CDR2 sequences are MGHRA and YSYEKL. V lost 1 base and J lost 0, with 10 bases in between. The CDR3 contains 16 residues. The CDR3 reads CASSQVLDSSNQPQHF. The CDR3 DNA reads TGCGCCAGCAGCCAAGTTCTGGACAGTAGCAATCAGCCCCAGCATTTT.

The chain couples TRBV7-4 to TRBJ2-5; D gene unclear. The V end lost 3 bases, the J end lost 6 bases, and 5 bases lay between the germline ends. The CDR3 sequence is 11 residues long. Per the germline V gene, CDR1 is SGHVT and CDR2 is SQSDAQ. The chain's CDR3 is CASSFLQTQYF. The CDR3 DNA follows: TGTGCCAGCAGCTTCCTCCAGACCCAGTACTTC.

V is TRBV27 and J is TRBJ2-3; a weak D match, TRBD1 (6 bases). Trimming shortened V by 5 bases and J by 2 bases, and 14 bases separated the two germline ends. Germline CDR1 and CDR2: MNHEY and SMNVEV (reference sequence). There are 15 residues in the CDR3. The CDR3 DNA follows: TGTGCCAGCAGTAAATGGACAGATAACACAGATACGCAGTATTTT. It codes for CASSKWTDNTDTQYF.

The J gene is TRBJ2-1, the V gene TRBV15, with D uncertain. Germline-derived CDR1 and CDR2 are LNHNV and YYDKDF (reference sequence). Trimming stripped 10 bases from V and 4 bases from J, with 11 bases between. CDR3 length: 12 amino acids. DNA for the CDR3: TGTGCCATCTTGAACAGTTACAATGAGCAGTTCTTC. Translated: CAILNSYNEQFF.

This clonotype showed up many times. The rearrangement uses TRBV12-3 or TRBV12-4 and TRBJ1-2, with D maybe TRBD1 (5 bases). The CDR3 loop spans 15 amino acids. Trimming stripped 5 bases from V and 3 bases from J, with 16 bases between. CDR3 sequence (DNA): TGTGCCAGCAGTCCCGGGGACCCGGGGTACTATGGCTACACCTTC. Protein product: CASSPGDPGYYGYTF.

This clonotype has just a few counts. The rearrangement joins TRBV12-3 or TRBV12-4 to TRBJ1-5; D possibly corresponds to TRBD1 (5 bases). The length of the CDR3 is 15 residues. Trimming took 0 bases from V and 2 from J, leaving 8 bases between them. The CDR3 loop is CASSLAGEGNQPQHF. CDR3 nucleotide sequence: TGTGCCAGCAGTTTAGCAGGGGAGGGCAATCAGCCCCAGCATTTT.

This clonotype appeared a few times. The chain joins TRBV3-1 to TRBJ1-2; perhaps TRBD1 as D (6 bases). This CDR3 contains 16 residues. Trimming shortened V by 4 bases and J by 6 bases, and 21 bases separated the two germline ends. Germline loops: CDR1 LGHDT, CDR2 YNNKEL (reference sequence). This CDR3 is CASSPLGGLEADGYTF. CDR3 nucleotides: TGTGCCAGCAGCCCCCTGGGGGGCCTGGAGGCGGATGGCTACACCTTC.

The CDR3, as DNA: TGTGCCAGCAGCCGGATGGGGGGGGGACTCCACCATGAGCAGTTCTTC. It encodes CASSRMGGGLHHEQFF. V usage is TRBV11-2 and J usage is TRBJ2-1, with TRBD2 matching over 7 bases. With 5 bases clipped from V and 8 bases from J, the junction kept 15 bases outside the gene matches. Germline CDR1 SGHAT, CDR2 FQNNGV. The CDR3 loop spans 16 amino acids. Filled out from reference TRBV11-2 and TRBJ2-1, the complete variable domain reads EAGVAQSPRYKIIEKRQSVAFWCNPISGHATLYWYQQILGQGPKLLIQFQNNGVVDDSQLPKDRFSAERLKGVDSTLKIQPAKLEDSAVYLCASSRMGGGLHHEQFFGPGTRLTVL.

This clonotype was counted at least ten times. J is TRBJ2-7 and V is TRBV7-6, with D possibly being TRBD1 (6 bases). Trimming left V 5 bases short and J 4 bases short, with 12 bases between. Germline CDR1 is SGHVS and CDR2 is FNYEAQ. The CDR3 spans 13 residues. The DNA for the CDR3 is TGTGCCAGCAGCCTAGGGGGTCAATACGAGCAGTACTTC. Translated: CASSLGGQYEQYF.

At least ten counts were recorded for this clonotype. This chain links TRBV7-6 with TRBJ2-2, with TRBD1 matching 9 bases. The J segment lost 2 bases and the V segment lost 2 bases, leaving 3 bases of the junction unmatched. Germline assignment: CDR1 SGHVS and CDR2 FNYEAQ. The CDR3 runs 16 residues. DNA for the CDR3: TGTGCCAGCAGCTTATGGGGACAGGGAAACACCGGGGAGCTGTTTTTT. Amino acid sequence: CASSLWGQGNTGELFF. The full variable domain, its missing parts supplied by reference TRBV7-6 and TRBJ2-2, is GAGVSQSPRYKVTKRGQDVALRCDPISGHVSLYWYRQALGQGPEFLTYFNYEAQQDKSGLPNDRFSAERPEGSISTLTIQRTEQRDSAMYRCASSLWGQGNTGELFFGEGSRLTVL.

This clonotype was observed a few times. V usage is TRBV2 and J usage is TRBJ1-2; a weak D match, TRBD1 (6 bases). The germline V gene encodes CDR1 SNHLY and CDR2 FYNNEI. Trimming left V 8 bases short and J 3 bases short, with 13 bases between. This CDR3 is 13 amino acids long. The CDR3, as DNA: TGTGCCAGCGCCCATCCAGGGGACTATGGCTACACCTTC. Residues: CASAHPGDYGYTF.

The genes are TRBV12-3 or TRBV12-4 and TRBJ1-1; the match to TRBD1 covers 10 bases. The CDR3 totals 15 residues. The V gene end was trimmed by 5 bases and the J gene end by 3 bases; junction bases not matched to a gene: 6. The CDR3 coding sequence is TGTGCCAGCAGTCCGGGACAGGGGATGGACACTGAAGCTTTCTTT. Translation: CASSPGQGMDTEAFF.

J is TRBJ2-6 and V is TRBV9, with 7 nucleotides matching TRBD1. Germline lookup yields CDR1 SGDLS and CDR2 YYNGEE. This CDR3 has 20 residues. V dropped 0 bases and J dropped 2; count of bases not matched to a gene: 14. The CDR3 coding sequence is TGTGCCAGCAGCGTAGCTTCGGACAGGCCCTCGGGTGCTGGGGCCAACGTCCTGACTTTC. It is translated as CASSVASDRPSGAGANVLTF.

J is TRBJ2-6 and V is TRBV24-1; no clear D. Trimming removed 7 bases at V and 0 bases at J, with 15 bases between. The CDR3 covers 17 residues. CDR1 is KGHDR, CDR2 SFDVKD, per germline. The CDR3 coding sequence is TGTGCCACCAGAAGGTATAGGCCTTACTCTGGGGCCAACGTCCTGACTTTC. Protein: CATRRYRPYSGANVLTF.

The J gene is TRBJ2-7, the V gene TRBV6-1; D not certain. CDR3 length equals 15 residues. Germline V gene lookup returns CDR1 MNHNS and CDR2 SASEGT. Trimming removed 1 base from V and 0 bases from J, with 10 bases in between. The CDR3 sequence is CASSEGPSSSYEQYF. In nucleotides, the CDR3 is TGTGCCAGCAGTGAAGGGCCGTCAAGCTCCTACGAGCAGTACTTC.

This clonotype was detected a few times. The genes are TRBV2 and TRBJ1-2, with TRBD1 as a possible D gene (6 bases). The germline V gene has CDR1 SNHLY and CDR2 FYNNEI. CDR3 length: 15 residues. The V end lost 3 bases, the J end lost 3 bases, and 14 bases lay between the germline ends. The CDR3 is CASSEAGTYDYGYTF. The CDR3 DNA follows: TGTGCCAGCAGTGAGGCCGGGACATACGACTATGGCTACACCTTC.

The gene calls are TRBV6-2 or TRBV6-3 and TRBJ1-1; 7 bases fit TRBD1. V was clipped by 6 bases and J by 5 bases; unmatched bases: 6. Germline lookup yields CDR1 MNHEY and CDR2 SVGEGT. The CDR3 is made up of 13 amino acids. The chain's CDR3 is CASRYRGRTEAFF. The DNA of the CDR3 is TGTGCCAGCAGGTACAGGGGAAGGACTGAAGCTTTCTTT.

At least ten counts were recorded for this clonotype. This rearrangement joins TRBV7-9 to TRBJ2-2, with TRBD1 identical over 9 bases. Looked up from germline, CDR1 is SEHNR and CDR2 is FQNEAQ (reference sequence). With 5 bases clipped from V and 1 base from J, the junction kept 5 bases outside the gene matches. The CDR3 extends over 16 amino acids. The CDR3 spells CASSGDRGKNTGELFF. DNA of the CDR3: TGTGCCAGCAGCGGTGACAGGGGGAAGAACACCGGGGAGCTGTTTTTT. The full variable domain, rest sourced from reference TRBV7-9 and TRBJ2-2, is DTGVSQNPRHKITKRGQNVTFRCDPISEHNRLYWYRQTLGQGPEFLTYFQNEAQLEKSRLLSDRFSAERPKGSFSTLEIQRTEQGDSAMYLCASSGDRGKNTGELFFGEGSRLTVL.

V gene TRBV4-3 combines with J gene TRBJ1-2, with unresolved D. Germline V CDR1 and CDR2: LGHNA, YSLEER. The CDR3 totals 15 residues. The germline V and J ends were trimmed by 4 bases and 4 bases, with 16 bases remaining between them. The CDR3 region is CASSPDRAAPYGYTF. The CDR3 nucleotides are TGCGCCAGCAGCCCCGACCGGGCGGCCCCCTATGGCTACACCTTC.

J is TRBJ2-1 and V is TRBV2; D is possibly TRBD1 (6 bases). CDR1 SNHLY and CDR2 FYNNEI come from the germline V gene. V lost 1 base to trimming and J lost 4 bases, with 11 bases between them. The CDR3 totals 15 residues. This chain's CDR3 is CASSEEDSSYNEQFF. The CDR3 DNA follows: TGTGCCAGCAGTGAAGAGGACAGCTCATACAATGAGCAGTTCTTC.